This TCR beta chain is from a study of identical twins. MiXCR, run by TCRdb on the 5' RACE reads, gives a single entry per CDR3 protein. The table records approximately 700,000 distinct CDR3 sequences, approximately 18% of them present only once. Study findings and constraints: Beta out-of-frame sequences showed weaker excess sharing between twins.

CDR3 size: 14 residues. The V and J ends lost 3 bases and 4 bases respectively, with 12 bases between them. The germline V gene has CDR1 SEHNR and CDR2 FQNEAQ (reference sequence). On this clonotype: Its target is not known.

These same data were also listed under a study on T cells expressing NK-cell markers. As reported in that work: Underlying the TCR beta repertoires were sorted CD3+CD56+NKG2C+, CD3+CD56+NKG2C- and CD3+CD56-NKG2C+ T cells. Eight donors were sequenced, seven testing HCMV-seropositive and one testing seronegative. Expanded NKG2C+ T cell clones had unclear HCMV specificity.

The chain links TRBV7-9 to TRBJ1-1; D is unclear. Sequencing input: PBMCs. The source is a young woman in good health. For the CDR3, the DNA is TGTGCCAGCAGCTTTCCCATAGAGGGCACTGAAGCTTTCTTT. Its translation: CASSFPIEGTEAFF.